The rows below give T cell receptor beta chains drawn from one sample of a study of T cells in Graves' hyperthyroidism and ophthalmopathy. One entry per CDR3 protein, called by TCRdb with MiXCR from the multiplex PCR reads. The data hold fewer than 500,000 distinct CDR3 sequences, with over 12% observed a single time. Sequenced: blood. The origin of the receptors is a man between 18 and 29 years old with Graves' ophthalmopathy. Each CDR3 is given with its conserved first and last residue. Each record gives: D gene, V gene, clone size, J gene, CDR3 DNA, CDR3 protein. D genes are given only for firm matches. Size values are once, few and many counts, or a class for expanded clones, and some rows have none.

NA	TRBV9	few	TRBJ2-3	TGTGCCAGCAGCGTAGTGCAGGACCTCAGGCGGGGCACAGATACGCAGTATTTT	CASSVVQDLRRGTDTQYF
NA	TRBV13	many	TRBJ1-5	TGTGCCAGCAGTATTTCGGGGGGGGTCAGCAATCAGCCCCAGCATTTT	CASSISGGVSNQPQHF
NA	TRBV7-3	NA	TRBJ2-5	TGTGCCAGCAGCTTAATAGACGGGGGCGAAGGCGAGACCCAGTACTTC	CASSLIDGGEGETQYF
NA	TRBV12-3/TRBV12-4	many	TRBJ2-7	TGTGCCAGCAGGTTGGGGACCTTCTCCGAGCAGTACTTC	CASRLGTFSEQYF
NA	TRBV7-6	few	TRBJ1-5	TGTGCCAGCAGCTTAAGTGGCGGCAACAATCAGCCCCAGCATTTT	CASSLSGGNNQPQHF
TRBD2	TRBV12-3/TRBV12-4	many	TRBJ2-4	TGTGCCAGCAGACGGGGGGGGGAAAACATTCAGTACTTC	CASRRGGENIQYF
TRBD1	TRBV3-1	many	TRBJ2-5	TGTGCCAGCAGTTTCAGACAGGGGGCCGAGGAGACCCAGTACTTC	CASSFRQGAEETQYF
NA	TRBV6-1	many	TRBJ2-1	TGTGCCAGCAGTGAAACGACTGGGAAACCCTACAATGAGCAGTTCTTC	CASSETTGKPYNEQFF
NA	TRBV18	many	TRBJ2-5	TGTGCCAGCTCACCGCCCCAAGGGGGCCAGTACTTC	CASSPPQGGQYF
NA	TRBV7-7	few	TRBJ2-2	TGTGCTAGCAGCCCACTCTCAGCGAACACCGGGGAGCCGTTTTTT	CASSPLSANTGEPFF
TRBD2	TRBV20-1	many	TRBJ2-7	TGCAGTGCGACTCTAGCGGGGGCTACAACTAGGGAGCAGTACTTC	CSATLAGATTREQYF
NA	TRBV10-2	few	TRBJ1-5	TGCGCCAGCAGTGAGTTAGGCAGAAGCAATCAGCCCCAGCATTTT	CASSELGRSNQPQHF
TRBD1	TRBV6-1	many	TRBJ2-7	TGTGCCAGCAGTGAAATGGGACAGGGCCCCTACGAGCAGTACTTC	CASSEMGQGPYEQYF
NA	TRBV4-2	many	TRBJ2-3	TGTGCCAGCAGCCAAGGCGGGAAGGGGGATACGCAGTATTTT	CASSQGGKGDTQYF
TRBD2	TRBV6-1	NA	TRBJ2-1	TGTGCCAGCACCAGGGTACTAGCGGCCTACAATGAGCAGTTCTTC	CASTRVLAAYNEQFF
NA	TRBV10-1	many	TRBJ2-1	TGCGCCAGCAACGACGGGACCGGTGTTGGTGAGCAGTTCTTC	CASNDGTGVGEQFF
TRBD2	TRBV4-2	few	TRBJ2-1	TGTGCCAGCAGCCAGGACCGGGGGGTCCCTCTCAATGAGCAGTTCTTC	CASSQDRGVPLNEQFF
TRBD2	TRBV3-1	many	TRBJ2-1	TGTGCCAGCAGCCCGGGACTAGTTGGCAATGAGCAGTTCTTC	CASSPGLVGNEQFF
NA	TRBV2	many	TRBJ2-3	TGTGCCAGCAGTGAAGCGCTTCGGACAGATACGCAGTATTTT	CASSEALRTDTQYF
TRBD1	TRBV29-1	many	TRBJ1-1	TGCAGCGAAACAGGGGCCCCGAACACTGAAGCTTTCTTT	CSETGAPNTEAFF
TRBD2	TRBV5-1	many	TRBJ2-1	TGCGCCAGCAGCTTGGGGACTAGCGGATTCTACAATGAGCAGTTCTTC	CASSLGTSGFYNEQFF
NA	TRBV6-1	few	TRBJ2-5	TGTGCCAGCAAGTGGTCGGGAGCGTACCAAGAGACCCAGTACTTC	CASKWSGAYQETQYF
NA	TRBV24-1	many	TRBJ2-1	TGTGCCACCAGTGATTACAGGGGGGGCAATGAGCAGTTCTTC	CATSDYRGGNEQFF
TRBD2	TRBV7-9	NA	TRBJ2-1	TGTGCCAGCAGCCAGATAGCGGGAGGGTCCTACAATGAGCAGTTCTTC	CASSQIAGGSYNEQFF
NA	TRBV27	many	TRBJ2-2	TGTGCCAGCAGTTTTAGGGGGGAGCTGTTTTTT	CASSFRGELFF
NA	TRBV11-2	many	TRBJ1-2	TGTGCCAGCAGCTTTGGTACAGACCTATATGGCTACACCTTC	CASSFGTDLYGYTF
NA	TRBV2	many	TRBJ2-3	TGTGCCAGCAGTGTGACAGATACGCAGTATTTT	CASSVTDTQYF
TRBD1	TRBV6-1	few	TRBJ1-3	TGTGCCACCAAGACAGGGACAGGTGGTGGAAACACCATATATTTT	CATKTGTGGGNTIYF